This T cell receptor (beta chain) appears in the sequencing data of a study of beta chain features in type 1 diabetes. This clone was counted between two and nine times. The entirety of the isolated RNA underwent reverse transcription, so expressed TCRB transcripts were sequenced. Generated by immunoSEQ multiplex PCR, the TCRdb table keeps only in-frame clones and is missing some. The sample contains roughly 370,000 clones, approximately 13% of which appear only once. The length of the CDR3 is 14 residues. The germline CDR1 and CDR2 sequences are SGDLS and YYNGEE. Trimming shortened V by 0 bases and J by 7 bases, and 8 bases separated the two germline ends.

The rearrangement uses TRBV9 and TRBJ1-6; possible D gene TRBD1, 5 bases. The sequenced sample was naive CD4+ T cells from blood. The sequence was collected from a man aged 25 to 40 in good health. The CDR3 nucleotides are TGTGCCAGCAGCGTAGAGGGGAACAATTCACCCCTCCACTTT. Its protein product is CASSVEGNNSPLHF.